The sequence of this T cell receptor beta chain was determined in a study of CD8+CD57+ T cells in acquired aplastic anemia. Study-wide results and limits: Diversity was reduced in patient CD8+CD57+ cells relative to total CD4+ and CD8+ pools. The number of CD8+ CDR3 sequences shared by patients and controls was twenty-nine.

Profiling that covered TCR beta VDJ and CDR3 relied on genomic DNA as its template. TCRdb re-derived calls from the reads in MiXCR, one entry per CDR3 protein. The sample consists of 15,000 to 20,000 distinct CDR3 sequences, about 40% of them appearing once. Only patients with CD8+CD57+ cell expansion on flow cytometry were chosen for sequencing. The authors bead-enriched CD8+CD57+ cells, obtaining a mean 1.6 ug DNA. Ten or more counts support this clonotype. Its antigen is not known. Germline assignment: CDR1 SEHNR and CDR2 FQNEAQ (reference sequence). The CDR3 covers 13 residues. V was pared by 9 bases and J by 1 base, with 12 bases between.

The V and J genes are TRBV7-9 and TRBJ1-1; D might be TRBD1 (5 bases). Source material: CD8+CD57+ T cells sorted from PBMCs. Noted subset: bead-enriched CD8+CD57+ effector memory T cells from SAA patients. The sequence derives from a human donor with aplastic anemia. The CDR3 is CASVGGGNTEAFF. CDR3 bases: TGTGCCAGTGTCGGGGGGGGGAACACTGAAGCTTTCTTT.